This T cell receptor (beta chain) stems from a study of shared clonotypes between healthy human individuals. As handled by the study authors: ImmunoSEQ gave junction-only sequences without quality scores, so filtering differed. Sequencing used immunoSEQ multiplex PCR; TCRdb keeps in-frame clones, though not all of them. That table is the source of V, J and clone size, and D and trimming were worked out from the DNA. This sample has roughly 2,500,000 clones, with 80% to 95% found just once. The V end was cut by 4 bases, the J end by 2 bases, with 14 bases between. The CDR3 runs 15 residues. Germline CDR1 reads SGHAT; CDR2 reads FQNNGV.

Sequencing input: naive CD4+ T cells from PBMCs. The subset is: CD45RA+ positively selected. This sequence originates from a man aged 18-30 years in good health. Some clones in this sample may be carry-over from other donors' samples. The rearrangement joins TRBV11-2 to TRBJ1-1; D is unclear. The CDR3 DNA follows: TGTGCCAGCAGCTCCCCCAAAGTGGGCAACACTGAAGCTTTCTTT. Its translation: CASSSPKVGNTEAFF.